These 20 T cell receptor beta chains were sequenced from one sample in a study of human T cells and chemical hapten exposure. TCRdb independently ran MiXCR on the RACE reads; one entry per CDR3 protein. The data show over 300,000 distinct CDR3 sequences, approximately 5% seen once. Time point in this sample: pre-sensitization, week 0. This sample's treatment: therapeutic diphenylcyclopropenone sensitization with weekly scalp DPC. Sequencing was performed on whole blood, taken in connection with sensitization to the hapten diphenylcyclopropenone (DPC). The receptor set was obtained from a woman aged 45-65 years with alopecia areata. Some clones in this sample may be carry-over from other donors' samples.

This clonotype turned up a few times. The chain couples TRBV12-3 or TRBV12-4 to TRBJ2-7; 10 nucleotides match TRBD1. The CDR3 has 15 residues. The V gene end was trimmed by 4 bases and the J gene end by 6 bases; junction bases not matched to a gene: 9. The CDR3 protein is CASSWGTGEGVEQYF. For the CDR3, the DNA is TGTGCCAGCAGTTGGGGGACAGGGGAAGGGGTCGAGCAGTACTTC.

This clonotype was recorded at least ten times. This chain links TRBV7-9 with TRBJ2-1, with TRBD2 matching 14 bases. The germline CDR1 and CDR2 sequences are SEHNR and FQNEAQ (reference sequence). J was trimmed by 8 bases and V by 3 bases; bases with no gene match: 6. CDR3 length: 16 amino acids. The CDR3: CASSLGLAGALYEQFF. CDR3 bases: TGTGCCAGCAGCTTGGGACTAGCGGGGGCACTTTATGAGCAGTTCTTC.

This clonotype was recorded at least ten times. This chain joins TRBV9 and TRBJ2-5; TRBD1 matches 11 bases. Trimming removed 1 base from V and 4 bases from J; junction bases left unmatched: 3. Germline V gives CDR1 SGDLS, CDR2 YYNGEE. There are 15 residues in the CDR3. The CDR3 reads CASSVLGTGGETQYF. The CDR3 DNA reads as TGTGCCAGCAGCGTACTAGGGACAGGGGGAGAGACCCAGTACTTC.

This chain joins TRBV27 and TRBJ1-2, with D perhaps TRBD1 (5 bases). Germline values: CDR1 MNHEY, CDR2 SMNVEV (reference sequence). Trimming shortened V by 2 bases and J by 3 bases, and 13 bases separated the two germline ends. The CDR3 has 15 residues. The DNA of the CDR3 is TGTGCCAGCAGTTTAAGGGGAGTCTCGGACTATGGCTACACCTTC. Amino acid sequence: CASSLRGVSDYGYTF.

The chain has TRBV10-3 and TRBJ1-3; TRBD1 is a possible D gene (5 bases). The CDR3 covers 15 residues. Trimming cost V 0 bases and J 4 bases, with 10 bases left between them. Germline CDR1 and CDR2: ENHRY and SYGVKD. The CDR3 loop is CAISESVGVGNTIYF. The CDR3 nucleotides read TGTGCCATCAGTGAGTCGGTGGGGGTAGGAAACACCATATATTTT.

In its sample, this clonotype was seen many times. V and J are TRBV21-1 and TRBJ2-3; the DNA was not used to check the table's D call, TRBD1. TRBV21-1 is noted as a pseudogene. The CDR3 extends over 15 amino acids. CDR3 coding DNA: TGTGCCAGCAGTGCCCGGGACAGGGGCCCAGATACGCAGTATTTT. It encodes CASSARDRGPDTQYF.

This rearrangement joins TRBV11-2 to TRBJ2-6; TRBD1 aligns across 8 bases. The V and J ends lost 5 bases and 0 bases, in that order; junction bases with no gene match: 6. Germline CDR1 is SGHAT and CDR2 is FQNNGV. The CDR3 covers 17 residues. CDR3 in amino acids: CASSLTGDASGANVLTF. The CDR3, as DNA: TGTGCCAGCAGCCTGACAGGGGACGCCTCTGGGGCCAACGTCCTGACTTTC. Combining the CDR3 with reference TRBV11-2 and TRBJ2-6 gives the whole variable domain EAGVAQSPRYKIIEKRQSVAFWCNPISGHATLYWYQQILGQGPKLLIQFQNNGVVDDSQLPKDRFSAERLKGVDSTLKIQPAKLEDSAVYLCASSLTGDASGANVLTFGAGSRLTVL.

Only a few counts were recorded for this clonotype. The rearrangement uses TRBV7-8 and TRBJ2-4, with 7 bases that match TRBD2. This CDR3 has 17 amino acids. V lost 0 bases, J lost 3 bases, and 8 bases stayed unmatched. CDR1 and CDR2 (germline): SGHVS, FQNEAQ. CDR3 amino acids: CASSLARSGEIKNIQYF. In nucleotides, the CDR3 is TGTGCCAGCAGCTTAGCGCGAAGCGGGGAGATCAAAAACATTCAGTACTTC.

This clonotype was counted ten times or more. The V and J genes are TRBV6-1 and TRBJ1-1; D not certain. The germline V and J ends were trimmed by 4 bases and 6 bases, with 12 bases remaining between them. The CDR3 is 13 amino acids. The germline V gene has CDR1 MNHNS and CDR2 SASEGT. CDR3 coding DNA: TGTGCCAGCAGTGTCGGTCCATCCTCTGAAGCTTTCTTT. It codes for CASSVGPSSEAFF.

The J gene is TRBJ2-1, the V gene TRBV20-1; TRBD2 agrees at 7 bases. Germline CDR1 is DFQATT and CDR2 is SNEGSKA (reference sequence). CDR3 size: 11 residues. CDR3 nucleotide sequence: TGCAGGCACGGGGGGACCGATGAGCAGTTCTTC. Translating it yields CRHGGTDEQFF.

In its sample, this clonotype was seen a few times. This sequence joins TRBV4-3 and TRBJ2-3, with TRBD2 as a possible D gene (5 bases). CDR3 size: 17 residues. The germline gives CDR1 LGHNA, CDR2 YSLEER. Trimming took 0 bases from V and 6 from J, leaving 19 bases between them. The CDR3 reads CASSQEARGHLADTQYF. The DNA for the CDR3 is TGCGCCAGCAGCCAAGAGGCACGGGGTCACCTCGCGGATACGCAGTATTTT.

This clonotype was observed at least ten times. V gene TRBV28 combines with J gene TRBJ2-7; D remains ambiguous. CDR1 is MDHEN and CDR2 is SYDVKM in the germline V gene. V was pared by 7 bases and J by 2 bases, with 9 bases between. CDR3 length: 12 residues. CDR3 sequence reads: CASNGRPYEQYF. The CDR3 DNA follows: TGTGCCAGCAATGGCAGACCCTACGAGCAGTACTTC. Complete variable domain (other parts from reference TRBV28 and TRBJ2-7): DVKVTQSSRYLVKRTGEKVFLECVQDMDHENMFWYRQDPGLGLRLIYFSYDVKMKEKGDIPEGYSVSREKKERFSLILESASTNQTSMYLCASNGRPYEQYFGPGTRLTVT.

V usage is TRBV5-1 and J usage is TRBJ1-1; TRBD1 matches 10 bases. The germline CDR1 and CDR2 sequences are SGHRS and YFSETQ. This CDR3 has 14 amino acids. V shed 0 bases, J shed 10 bases, and the junction held 6 bases outside the gene matches. DNA of the CDR3: TGCGCCAGCAGCTTGGGTCATGACAGGGGGCCAGCTTTCTTT. It specifies CASSLGHDRGPAFF.

The rearrangement joins TRBV4-1 to TRBJ2-1; no firm D call. CDR1 and CDR2 from the germline V gene are MGHRA and YSYEKL. The CDR3 length is 15 residues. Trimming pared 0 bases from V and 6 bases from J, leaving 12 bases between. The DNA for the CDR3 is TGCGCCAGCAGCCAAGATCAGGCGGCCCCCAATGAGCAGTTCTTC. Its translation: CASSQDQAAPNEQFF.

This clonotype occurred many times. The CDR3 bases are TGTGCCAGCAGGGGACTAGCCCGAGGGGGGACAGATACGCAGTATTTT. Translation: CASRGLARGGTDTQYF. The chain joins TRBV28 to TRBJ2-3; the match to TRBD2 covers 9 bases. The CDR3 is 16 amino acids. V trimming: 6 bases; J trimming: 3 bases; junction bases outside the gene matches: 10. CDR1 and CDR2 (germline): MDHEN, SYDVKM.

Ten or more counts support this clonotype. The rearrangement uses TRBV12-3 or TRBV12-4 and TRBJ2-3, with D perhaps TRBD2 (6 bases). Trimming stripped 5 bases from V and 1 base from J, with 19 bases between. CDR3 length equals 17 residues. The chain's CDR3 is CASSILMSGPGTDTQYF. In DNA form, the CDR3 reads TGTGCCAGCAGTATCCTTATGAGCGGGCCGGGCACAGATACGCAGTATTTT.

This clonotype was observed a handful of times. The V call is TRBV6-1, the J call TRBJ1-1, with TRBD1 matching 7 bases. V lost 4 bases and J lost 2; bases outside the gene matches: 4. Per germline, CDR1 MNHNS and CDR2 SASEGT. The CDR3 is 14 amino acids. The CDR3 DNA sequence: TGTGCCAGCAGTGCGAGACAGGGTAACACTGAAGCTTTCTTT. This encodes CASSARQGNTEAFF.

A few counts support this clonotype. The chain is built from TRBV11-2 and TRBJ2-1, with TRBD2 matching over 13 bases. Germline CDR1 and CDR2: SGHAT and FQNNGV. V shed 5 bases and J 5 bases; nucleotides not matched to a gene: 9. This CDR3 region has 17 residues. Written as DNA, the CDR3 is TGTGCCAGCAGCCCTCCGCGGACTAGCGGGAGTAACAATGAGCAGTTCTTC. This sequence encodes CASSPPRTSGSNNEQFF.

The chain employs TRBV20-1 and TRBJ1-2, with a tentative D call TRBD1 (6 bases). The V gene's germline CDR1 is DFQATT and CDR2 SNEGSKA (reference sequence). V was cut by 0 bases and J by 2 bases, with 13 bases left in between. The CDR3 consists of 15 residues. Here the CDR3 DNA reads TGCAGTGCTAGAGATAGAGGGGGGTTAAACTATGGCTACACCTTC. Protein product: CSARDRGGLNYGYTF.

The sample holds many counts of this clonotype. The chain links TRBV29-1 to TRBJ1-1; D gene unclear. Looked up from germline, CDR1 is SQVTM and CDR2 is ANQGSEA. The CDR3 has 12 amino acids. The V and J ends lost 3 bases and 1 base respectively, with 6 bases between them. The CDR3 loop is CSVEAGNTEAFF. CDR3 coding DNA: TGCAGCGTTGAGGCGGGGAACACTGAAGCTTTCTTT.